This TCR beta chain was observed in a study of blood T cell repertoires in COVID-19. Background on the study: Acute and convalescent COVID-19 samples came from the United States, Italy and Spain.

The junction had 7 bases not matched to a gene; V was cut back by 6 bases and J by 3 bases. CDR1 is SGHRS and CDR2 is YFSETQ in the germline V gene. CDR3 length: 16 amino acids. Source study methods: By means of reference gene primer amplification, nucleated cell counts were estimated. The table came from immunoSEQ multiplex PCR; TCRdb's copy has only in-frame clones and leaves some out. V, J and clone size were drawn from that table, and D and trimming were deduced from the DNA. Among 130,000 or so clones listed, 81% were seen once. The TCR was taken from a woman aged 55-70 years with active or convalescent COVID-19. The rearrangement joins TRBV5-1 to TRBJ2-6, with 9 bases aligning to TRBD1. Material: peripheral blood. The CDR3 protein is CASTGTGYGGANVLTF. CDR3 bases: TGCGCCAGCACCGGGACAGGGTACGGTGGGGCCAACGTCCTGACTTTC.